One sample yielded the 14 T cell receptor beta chains listed below, sequenced in a study of OX40 agonist ivuxolimab in advanced cancers. The protocol was immunoSEQ multiplex PCR, while the TCRdb copy is restricted to in-frame clones and leaves out a portion. The sample records around 17,000 clones, 70% to 90% being singletons. Sequenced here: CD4+ or CD8+ T cells sorted from blood, sampled in a trial of the OX40 agonist ivuxolimab. These receptors all come from an adult with an advanced solid tumor such as melanoma, head and neck, liver or kidney cancer.

The chain joins TRBV27 to TRBJ1-2; D is perhaps TRBD1 (5 bases). The CDR3 covers 16 residues. Trimming shortened V by 2 bases and J by 2 bases, and 15 bases separated the two germline ends. Looked up from germline, CDR1 is MNHEY and CDR2 is SMNVEV (reference sequence). The CDR3 region is CASSLGPTGRNYGYTF. CDR3 coding DNA: TGTGCCAGCAGTTTAGGCCCCACGGGGCGGAACTATGGCTACACCTTC.

The chain couples TRBV28 to TRBJ2-5; 7 bases are a match to TRBD1. Germline V gene sequence: CDR1 MDHEN, CDR2 SYDVKM. Trimming cost V 2 bases and J 5 bases; bases outside gene matches: 11. The CDR3 runs to 16 residues. The CDR3 sequence is CASSLRQGVGIETQYF. The CDR3 bases are TGTGCCAGCAGTTTACGACAGGGAGTAGGAATTGAGACCCAGTACTTC.

The chain uses TRBV28 and TRBJ2-5, with 7 bases matching TRBD1. The germline V gene has CDR1 MDHEN and CDR2 SYDVKM. V was clipped by 10 bases and J by 5 bases; unmatched bases: 7. The CDR3 is 12 amino acids. Here the CDR3 DNA reads TGTGCCATCCGGGACAGCGCCGAGACCCAGTACTTC. Residues: CAIRDSAETQYF.

The chain uses TRBV7-9 and TRBJ2-7; the D is unclear. The germline V gene has CDR1 SEHNR and CDR2 FQNEAQ (reference sequence). The CDR3 sequence is 13 residues long. Trimming left V 4 bases short and J 2 bases short, with 9 bases between. CDR3 amino acids: CASSSIRTYEQYF. The CDR3 DNA follows: TGTGCCAGCAGCTCGATACGCACCTACGAGCAGTACTTC.

This clone was observed once. The chain employs TRBV18 and TRBJ1-5, with a tentative D call TRBD1 (5 bases). V dropped 4 bases and J dropped 3 bases, with 10 bases sitting between them. The CDR3 totals 14 residues. Germline values: CDR1 KGHSH, CDR2 LQKENI. The CDR3 sequence is CASSRGWFNQPQHF. The CDR3 bases are TGTGCCAGCTCACGGGGGTGGTTCAATCAGCCCCAGCATTTT.

The V gene is TRBV6-7, the J gene TRBJ1-2; 8 bases match TRBD1. TRBV6-7 is assigned to the ORF class and has an uncertain function. The CDR3 length is 14 residues. J was trimmed by 6 bases and V by 6 bases; bases with no gene match: 9. Here the CDR3 reads CASSLDRGRDGYTF. For the CDR3, the DNA is TGTGCCAGCAGCCTAGACAGGGGAAGAGATGGCTACACCTTC.

The chain recombines TRBV12-5 with TRBJ2-5; D is uncertain. Trimming took 3 bases from V and 3 from J, leaving 14 bases between them. CDR3 length equals 15 residues. Germline V gives CDR1 LGHNT, CDR2 FRNRAP. DNA for the CDR3: TGTGCTAGTGGTTTCCCCCCCGCAGGAGAAGAGACCCAGTACTTC. Protein sequence: CASGFPPAGEETQYF.

The V call is TRBV4-1, the J call TRBJ2-2; 12 bases match TRBD2. There are 18 residues in the CDR3. Per germline, CDR1 MGHRA and CDR2 YSYEKL. J lost 10 bases, V lost 5 bases, and 17 bases had no gene match. CDR3 amino acids: CASSSYPSGRAGELELFF. The CDR3 bases are TGCGCCAGCAGCTCCTATCCTAGCGGGAGGGCCGGAGAGCTGGAGCTGTTTTTT.

A single count supports this clone. V gene TRBV11-2 combines with J gene TRBJ2-3; no reliable D call. Per the germline V gene, CDR1 is SGHAT and CDR2 is FQNNGV. V was clipped by 5 bases and J by 3 bases, with 9 bases between them. CDR3 length: 13 residues. As DNA, the CDR3 is TGTGCCAGCAGCCAAACCATGACAGATACGCAGTATTTT. This encodes CASSQTMTDTQYF.

V and J are TRBV27 and TRBJ2-6; D gene unclear. Germline CDR1 reads MNHEY; CDR2 reads SMNVEV (reference sequence). CDR3 length: 13 residues. The ends were cut back, 8 bases at V and 0 bases at J, with 5 bases in the middle. The CDR3 bases are TGTGCCAGCGGGATCTCTGGGGCCAACGTCCTGACTTTC. Protein: CASGISGANVLTF.

The chain carries TRBV28 and TRBJ2-3; D ambiguous. This CDR3 has 13 amino acids. Trimming removed 5 bases from V and 8 bases from J, with 14 bases in between. Germline V lookup: CDR1 MDHEN, CDR2 SYDVKM. CDR3 nucleotide sequence: TGTGCCAGCAGTGGCCCTGGGGTTCGTACGCAGTATTTT. This translates into CASSGPGVRTQYF.

This chain uses TRBV21-1 with TRBJ2-2; the table's D call of TRBD1 was not tested on the DNA. TRBV21-1 is noted as a pseudogene. The CDR3 is 16 amino acids. The CDR3 DNA sequence: TGTGCCAGCAGCAATCATCGTGGCTCGAACACCGGGGAGCTGTTTTTT. The encoded protein is CASSNHRGSNTGELFF.

This clone came up once. J is TRBJ1-3 and V is TRBV4-1; D may be TRBD1 (5 bases). Trimming shortened V by 1 base and J by 4 bases, and 14 bases separated the two germline ends. Germline assignment: CDR1 MGHRA and CDR2 YSYEKL. The CDR3 runs 16 residues. The CDR3: CASSQGGSTPGNTIYF. The CDR3 DNA sequence: TGCGCCAGCAGCCAAGGGGGCAGTACTCCGGGAAACACCATATATTTT.

V usage is TRBV29-1 and J usage is TRBJ1-2; 7 bases agree with TRBD1. The CDR3 is made up of 12 amino acids. J was trimmed by 3 bases and V by 4 bases; bases with no gene match: 2. The germline CDR1 and CDR2 sequences are SQVTM and ANQGSEA. The CDR3 nucleotides read TGCAGCGTTGTGCAGGGGGACTATGGCTACACCTTC. Amino acid sequence: CSVVQGDYGYTF.